This T cell receptor beta chain originates from a study of blood T cells in healthy people across ages. Notes on the study in general: Age showed a roughly linear inverse relationship with TCR beta diversity per million T cells.

The count of this clonotype is one. No antigen is known for it. A second PCR of roughly 7 to 11 cycles used a sample-barcoded 5' primer and a J-beta primer mix. TCRdb redid the calling of the 5' RACE reads with MiXCR, one entry per CDR3 protein. The data hold almost 1 million distinct CDR3 sequences, with 51% observed a single time. RNA extraction gave at least 6 micrograms of total RNA per sample. Looked up from germline, CDR1 is SGHDT and CDR2 is YYEEEE. The CDR3 has 11 residues. With 4 bases removed from V and 8 bases from J, the gap between germline ends came to 9 bases. The TCR sequence derives from a woman in her sixties or seventies in good health. Sequencing was performed on blood. The chain links TRBV5-6 to TRBJ1-2; D might be TRBD1 (6 bases). CDR3 sequence reads: CASSATGGYTF. The CDR3 DNA reads TGTGCCAGCAGCGCGACAGGCGGCTACACCTTC.